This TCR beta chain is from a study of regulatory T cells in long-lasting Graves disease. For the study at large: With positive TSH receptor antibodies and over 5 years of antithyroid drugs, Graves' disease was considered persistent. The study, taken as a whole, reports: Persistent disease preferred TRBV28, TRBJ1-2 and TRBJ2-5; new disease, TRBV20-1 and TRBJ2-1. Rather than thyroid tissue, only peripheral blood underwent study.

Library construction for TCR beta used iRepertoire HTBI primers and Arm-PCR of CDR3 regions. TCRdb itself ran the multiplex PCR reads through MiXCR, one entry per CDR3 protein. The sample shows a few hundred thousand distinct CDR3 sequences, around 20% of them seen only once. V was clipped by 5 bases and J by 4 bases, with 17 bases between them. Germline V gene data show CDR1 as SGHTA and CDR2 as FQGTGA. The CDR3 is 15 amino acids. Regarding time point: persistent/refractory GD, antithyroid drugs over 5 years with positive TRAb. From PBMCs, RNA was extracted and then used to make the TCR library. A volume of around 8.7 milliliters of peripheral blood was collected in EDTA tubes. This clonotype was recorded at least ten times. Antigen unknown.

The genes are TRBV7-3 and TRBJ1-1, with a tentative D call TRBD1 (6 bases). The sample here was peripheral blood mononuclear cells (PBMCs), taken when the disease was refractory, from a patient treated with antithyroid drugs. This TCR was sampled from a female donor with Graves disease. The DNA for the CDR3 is TGTGCCAGCAGCCAACGAGGGGGGGCGAGCACTGAAGCTTTCTTT. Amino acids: CASSQRGGASTEAFF.